The 25 T cell receptor beta chains given below trace back to one sample, sequenced in a study of T cells in Graves' hyperthyroidism and ophthalmopathy. Amplification of TCR beta CDR3 regions was performed using RNA transcripts as template. Initially, a first-round RT-PCR of the TCR CDR3 employed the HTBI primer set. In TCRdb, the multiplex PCR reads were re-called with MiXCR into one record per CDR3 protein. Of fewer than 600,000 distinct CDR3 sequences in the sample, approximately 14% were seen once. The sample taken for sequencing was blood. The receptors derive from a woman under 30 with Graves' hyperthyroidism.

This clonotype was counted ten times or more. The V call is TRBV27, the J call TRBJ1-4; 7 bases agree with TRBD1. Unmatched junction bases numbered 6, after V lost 7 bases and J lost 4 bases. The CDR3 is made up of 14 amino acids. Germline-derived CDR1 and CDR2 are MNHEY and SMNVEV (reference sequence). The chain's CDR3 is CASKGAASNEKLFF. CDR3 in DNA: TGTGCCAGCAAGGGGGCTGCGAGTAATGAAAAACTGTTTTTT.

This clonotype was seen ten or more times. V is TRBV27 and J is TRBJ1-4; no reliable D call. The CDR3 runs to 13 residues. CDR1 and CDR2 (germline): MNHEY, SMNVEV (reference sequence). V gave up 3 bases and J gave up 6 bases, with 8 bases separating them. CDR3 DNA sequence: TGTGCCAGCAGTTTCGGAGGATATGAAAAACTGTTTTTT. Amino acids: CASSFGGYEKLFF.

In its sample, this clonotype was seen many times. The chain employs TRBV18 and TRBJ1-2; no definite D call. V was shortened by 6 bases and J by 2 bases, with 13 bases between the two germline ends. The CDR3 spans 14 residues. Per germline, CDR1 KGHSH and CDR2 LQKENI. Here the CDR3 reads CASSSRAPNYGYTF. DNA of the CDR3: TGTGCCAGCTCGTCTCGTGCCCCGAACTATGGCTACACCTTC.

This clonotype was observed a few times. This chain joins TRBV24-1 and TRBJ2-2; 8 nucleotides align to TRBD1. Germline V gene data show CDR1 as KGHDR and CDR2 as SFDVKD. Trimming took 4 bases from V and 2 from J; bases not matched to a gene: 8. The CDR3 is made up of 17 amino acids. CDR3 loop: CATSEIGQGLNTGELFF. The CDR3 nucleotides are TGTGCCACCAGTGAGATTGGACAGGGCCTTAACACCGGGGAGCTGTTTTTT.

As regards this clonotype: A read error is possible here, since a much larger clone lies one base away. J is TRBJ2-3 and V is TRBV7-3; D uncertain. The CDR3 has 16 residues. CDR1 SGHTA and CDR2 FQGTGA come from the germline V gene. With 1 base removed from V and 0 bases from J, the gap between germline ends came to 11 bases. The CDR3 here is CASSLNGFPSTDTQYF. The CDR3, as DNA: TGTGCCAGCAGCTTAAACGGTTTTCCTAGCACAGATACGCAGTATTTT.

This clonotype occurred many times. The CDR3 is CASSLGRASGANVLTF. As DNA, the CDR3 is TGTGCCAGCAGCTTAGGCAGAGCCTCTGGGGCCAACGTCCTGACTTTC. The chain uses TRBV11-2 and TRBJ2-6; D is ambiguous. Germline V gives CDR1 SGHAT, CDR2 FQNNGV. With 1 base removed from V and 0 bases from J, the gap between germline ends came to 7 bases. This CDR3 comprises 16 residues.

This clonotype was detected ten times or more. The chain uses TRBV6-1 and TRBJ2-2; the match to TRBD2 covers 10 bases. The V gene's germline CDR1 is MNHNS and CDR2 SASEGT. Trimming removed 2 bases from V and 3 bases from J; junction bases left unmatched: 0. CDR3 size: 15 residues. This CDR3 is CASSELAGDTGELFF. The CDR3 nucleotides are TGTGCCAGCAGTGAACTAGCGGGAGACACCGGGGAGCTGTTTTTT.

On this clonotype itself: With a much larger clone just one base away, this may be a read error. The chain carries TRBV19 and TRBJ2-2; 11 nucleotides align to TRBD2. J lost 5 bases, V lost 11 bases, and 13 bases had no gene match. The CDR3 contains 16 residues. Per the germline V gene, CDR1 is LNHDA and CDR2 is SQIVND (reference sequence). CDR3 protein: CAGTPLSGRGTGELFF. The CDR3 DNA is TGTGCCGGTACCCCTCTTAGCGGGAGGGGGACCGGGGAGCTGTTTTTT.

This clonotype was seen many times. J is TRBJ2-1 and V is TRBV12-5; D not certain. V was pared by 5 bases and J by 3 bases, with 14 bases between. Germline CDR1 is LGHNT and CDR2 is FRNRAP. The CDR3 has 15 amino acids. The CDR3, as DNA: TGTGCTAGTGGTCCTCCGGGCTTCTTCTACAATGAGCAGTTCTTC. This encodes CASGPPGFFYNEQFF.

CDR3 sequence (DNA): TGTGCCACCCGGGGGACGGGATTCACCGGGGAGCTGTTTTTT. This sequence encodes CATRGTGFTGELFF. V and J are TRBV24-1 and TRBJ2-2, with D maybe TRBD2 (6 bases). V shed 9 bases and J shed 4 bases, with 14 bases lying between them. Germline CDR1 reads KGHDR; CDR2 reads SFDVKD. The CDR3 is 14 residues long.

The chain has TRBV29-1 and TRBJ1-4, with a possible D match to TRBD1 (6 bases). Germline V gene sequence: CDR1 SQVTM, CDR2 ANQGSEA. This CDR3 contains 13 residues. V lost 1 base, J lost 7 bases, and 10 bases lay in between. CDR3 bases: TGCAGCGTTGAAGTAGGGGGGACTGAAAAACTGTTTTTT. It yields the protein CSVEVGGTEKLFF. Filled out from reference TRBV29-1 and TRBJ1-4, the complete variable domain reads SAVISQKPSRDICQRGTSLTIQCQVDSQVTMMFWYRQQPGQSLTLIATANQGSEATYESGFVIDKFPISRPNLTFSTLTVSNMSPEDSSIYLCSVEVGGTEKLFFGSGTQLSVL.

This clonotype has at least ten counts. The chain combines TRBV10-2 with TRBJ2-5; D unclear. CDR3 length equals 12 residues. Deletions cut 8 bases from V and 5 bases from J, with 12 bases between. The germline V gene encodes CDR1 WSHSY and CDR2 SAAADI. The CDR3 DNA sequence: TGCGCCAGCTCGACGGAGATGGAGACCCAGTACTTC. Translating gives CASSTEMETQYF.

This sequence joins TRBV6-1 and TRBJ2-1, with 12 positions matching TRBD2. The CDR3 contains 16 residues. V lost 4 bases to trimming and J lost 10 bases; unmatched junction nucleotides: 11. Germline lookup yields CDR1 MNHNS and CDR2 SASEGT. CDR3 residues: CASSGGLAGAPTEQFF. The CDR3 DNA is TGTGCCAGCAGTGGGGGACTAGCGGGCGCACCAACCGAGCAGTTCTTC.

This clonotype was detected many times. This sequence joins TRBV15 and TRBJ1-5; D uncertain. Germline loops: CDR1 LNHNV, CDR2 YYDKDF (reference sequence). The CDR3 sequence is 12 residues long. Deletions cut 3 bases from V and 11 bases from J, with 11 bases between. The CDR3 sequence: CATSREGWAQHF. The DNA of the CDR3 is TGTGCCACCAGCAGGGAAGGCTGGGCCCAGCATTTT.

This clonotype appeared a few times. Germline is not matched at one junction end, which may reflect a read error. The chain joins TRBV7-7 to TRBJ2-1, with D possibly called TRBD1 or TRBD2 (5 bases each). CDR3 size: 17 residues. Germline V gives CDR1 SSHAT, CDR2 FNYEAQ (reference sequence). CDR3 region: CASSLAPGKGQYNEQFF. CDR3 DNA: TGTGCTAGCAGCTTAGCGCCAGGGAAGGGGCAATACAATGAGCAGTTCTTC.

Only a few counts were recorded for this clonotype. The chain employs TRBV6-1 and TRBJ2-5; no clear D. Trimming removed 6 bases at V and 2 bases at J, with 19 bases between. The CDR3 spans 16 residues. CDR1 and CDR2 from the germline V gene are MNHNS and SASEGT. As DNA, the CDR3 is TGTGCCAGCAGCCCCTACAACCACGCGGTTCAAGAGACCCAGTACTTC. Protein: CASSPYNHAVQETQYF.

This clonotype was recorded a few times. The chain carries TRBV27 and TRBJ1-1, with TRBD1 matching 7 bases. The germline gives CDR1 MNHEY, CDR2 SMNVEV (reference sequence). The CDR3 is 15 amino acids. V dropped 5 bases and J dropped 0; count of bases not matched to a gene: 6. The CDR3 sequence: CASSRQGPMNTEAFF. The CDR3 DNA sequence: TGTGCCAGCAGTAGACAGGGCCCAATGAACACTGAAGCTTTCTTT.

This clonotype was seen many times. The chain links TRBV11-2 to TRBJ2-3; 12 nucleotides align to TRBD2. This CDR3 has 16 residues. Germline assignment: CDR1 SGHAT and CDR2 FQNNGV. After removal of 4 bases from V and 5 bases from J, the junction contained 7 bases not matched to a gene. The CDR3 is CASSSGLAGMKDTQYF. For the CDR3, the DNA is TGTGCCAGCAGCTCCGGACTAGCGGGAATGAAAGATACGCAGTATTTT.

In its sample, this clonotype was seen many times. The chain uses TRBV29-1 and TRBJ2-3; 7 bases fit TRBD1. This CDR3 is built from 12 residues. V lost 7 bases, J lost 0 bases, and 1 base stayed unmatched. The germline V gene has CDR1 SQVTM and CDR2 ANQGSEA. In DNA form, the CDR3 reads TGCAGCGGGGGACAGAGCACAGATACGCAGTATTTT. Translating gives CSGGQSTDTQYF.

This clonotype has a handful of counts. V gene TRBV4-1 combines with J gene TRBJ2-7; the D gene could be TRBD1 or TRBD2 (5 bases each). Trimming left V 3 bases short and J 0 bases short, with 12 bases between. The germline V gene has CDR1 MGHRA and CDR2 YSYEKL. CDR3 size: 15 residues. CDR3 loop: CASSQGRDSSYEQYF. The CDR3 bases are TGCGCCAGCAGCCAGGGACGTGACTCCTCCTACGAGCAGTACTTC.

This clonotype has at least ten counts. The rearrangement joins TRBV7-2 to TRBJ1-2, with a weak D call TRBD1 (5 bases). The CDR3 has 15 amino acids. Between the trimmed V and J ends, which lost 1 base and 6 bases, there was a span of 15 bases. Germline loops: CDR1 SGHTA, CDR2 FQGNSA. CDR3 sequence: CASSLDWGSGHGYTF. The CDR3 DNA is TGTGCCAGCAGCTTAGACTGGGGTTCAGGGCATGGCTACACCTTC.

Only a few counts were recorded for this clonotype. This chain connects TRBV18 to TRBJ2-3, with 10 bases matching TRBD1. J lost 2 bases, V lost 1 base, and 3 bases had no gene match. The CDR3 has 16 amino acids. CDR1 is KGHSH, CDR2 LQKENI, per germline. The CDR3 is CASSPRTGGITDTQYF. The CDR3 DNA reads as TGTGCCAGCTCACCACGGACAGGGGGGATCACAGATACGCAGTATTTT.

J is TRBJ2-1 and V is TRBV5-1; 9 nucleotides line up with TRBD2. Germline V gene sequence: CDR1 SGHRS, CDR2 YFSETQ. This CDR3 contains 16 residues. V lost 2 bases to trimming and J lost 6 bases; unmatched junction nucleotides: 9. The CDR3 loop is CASSLRSASGTNEQFF. The CDR3 nucleotides are TGCGCCAGCAGCTTAAGGTCGGCTAGCGGGACCAATGAGCAGTTCTTC.

In this sample, this clonotype turned up many times. The chain uses TRBV6-1 and TRBJ1-2, with 11 bases identical to TRBD1. This CDR3 has 17 residues. Trimming removed 4 bases from V and 8 bases from J; junction bases left unmatched: 15. Per the germline V gene, CDR1 is MNHNS and CDR2 is SASEGT. CDR3 DNA sequence: TGTGCCAGCAGTGCCCAGACCCGGACAGGGGGCGCCGGGGGCTACACCTTC. It codes for CASSAQTRTGGAGGYTF.

Comment on this clonotype: This may come from a read error, since a much larger clone is one base off. The rearrangement links TRBV6-2 or TRBV6-3 to TRBJ2-1, with 10 positions matching TRBD2. This CDR3 comprises 15 residues. Looked up from germline, CDR1 is MNHEY and CDR2 is SVGEGT. CDR3 nucleotides: TGTGCCAGCAGCTACCTAGCGGGGGATTACAATGAGCAGCTCTTC. Translated: CASSYLAGDYNEQLF.